What follows is one T cell receptor beta chain and its context. This sample is part of a study of cytomegalovirus exposure and HLA in healthy donors. Among the donors, all were healthy bone marrow donors. Germline CDR1 is PRHDT and CDR2 is FYEKMQ (reference sequence). This CDR3 comprises 11 residues. The V end lost 5 bases, the J end lost 8 bases, and 6 bases lay between the germline ends. The primer mix had 60 Vbeta and 13 Jbeta primers. Using immunoSEQ multiplex PCR, the repertoire was profiled, and TCRdb retains in-frame clones only, with some absent. The sample includes 170,000 or so clones, about 80% of them seen just once.

The sequence was collected from a woman aged 55-70 years in good health and CMV-seropositive. The chain has TRBV13 and TRBJ1-4; D ambiguous. Sequencing was performed on PBMCs. The CDR3 loop reads CASSLREKLFF. CDR3 bases: TGTGCCAGCAGCCTCAGGGAAAAACTGTTTTTT.